Shown below are 8 T cell receptor beta chains from a single sample sequenced in a study of blood T cell repertoires in COVID-19. The table came from immunoSEQ multiplex PCR; TCRdb's copy has only in-frame clones and leaves some out. In the table there are 150,000 to 200,000 clones, more than 75% of which are singletons. The sample was peripheral blood. The receptors originated from a human donor in a cohort sampled during active COVID-19.

The chain links TRBV7-2 to TRBJ1-3, with D perhaps matching TRBD1 (5 bases). The CDR3 contains 15 residues. In germline, CDR1 is SGHTA, CDR2 FQGNSA. Between the trimmed V and J ends, which lost 7 bases and 3 bases, there was a span of 16 bases. The CDR3 sequence: CASTQRGLGGNTIYF. CDR3 DNA sequence: TGTGCCAGCACCCAACGGGGGTTAGGTGGAAACACCATATATTTT.

This chain connects TRBV5-1 to TRBJ2-5; D call uncertain. Germline V gene data show CDR1 as SGHRS and CDR2 as YFSETQ. Trimming pared 4 bases from V and 4 bases from J, leaving 14 bases between. This CDR3 region has 14 residues. This CDR3 reads CASSLVSLIETQYF. DNA of the CDR3: TGCGCCAGCAGCCTCGTTAGTTTGATAGAGACCCAGTACTTC.

The chain is built from TRBV5-1 and TRBJ2-7; TRBD1 aligns across 8 bases. V trimming: 2 bases; J trimming: 2 bases; junction bases outside the gene matches: 0. The CDR3 runs 13 residues. CDR1 and CDR2 (germline): SGHRS, YFSETQ. In DNA, the CDR3 is TGCGCCAGCAGCTTACAGGGGGCCTACGAGCAGTACTTC. Its translation is CASSLQGAYEQYF.

The gene calls are TRBV6-2 or TRBV6-3 and TRBJ2-1; 11 nucleotides align to TRBD2. Germline V gene lookup returns CDR1 MNHEY and CDR2 SVGEGT. The V gene end was trimmed by 5 bases and the J gene end by 6 bases; junction bases not matched to a gene: 12. The CDR3 runs 17 residues. CDR3 residues: CASSGGYSGGASNEQFF. CDR3 DNA: TGTGCCAGCAGTGGCGGGTATAGCGGGGGGGCCTCCAATGAGCAGTTCTTC.

This chain uses TRBV5-1 with TRBJ2-7, with D tentatively TRBD1 (6 bases). This CDR3 is 13 amino acids long. Germline V gene sequence: CDR1 SGHRS, CDR2 YFSETQ. V lost 3 bases, J lost 3 bases, and 10 bases lay in between. DNA of the CDR3: TGCGCCAGCAGCTCTACAGGGTTCTACGAGCAGTACTTC. Encoded protein: CASSSTGFYEQYF. Full variable domain (outside the CDR3, taken from reference TRBV5-1 and TRBJ2-7): KAGVTQTPRYLIKTRGQQVTLSCSPISGHRSVSWYQQTPGQGLQFLFEYFSETQRNKGNFPGRFSGRQFSNSRSEMNVSTLELGDSALYLCASSSTGFYEQYFGPGTRLTVT.

The genes are TRBV5-4 and TRBJ2-4, with a tentative D call TRBD2 (6 bases). Germline assignment: CDR1 SGHNT and CDR2 YYREEE (reference sequence). This CDR3 is 18 amino acids long. The V end was cut by 7 bases, the J end by 1 base, with 24 bases between. CDR3 coding DNA: TGTGCCAGCTATGACACTAGAGGCGGAGGGAAGGCCAAAAACATTCAGTACTTC. Residues: CASYDTRGGGKAKNIQYF.

This clone has just one count. V gene TRBV4-1 combines with J gene TRBJ2-1; 12 positions agree with TRBD2. J lost 4 bases, V lost 1 base, and 2 bases had no gene match. Germline V CDR1 and CDR2: MGHRA, YSYEKL. The CDR3 is 16 residues long. The CDR3 loop reads CASSQGTSGKYNEQFF. The DNA of the CDR3 is TGCGCCAGCAGCCAAGGGACTAGCGGGAAGTACAATGAGCAGTTCTTC.

The chain combines TRBV5-1 with TRBJ1-5, with D hard to call. Trimming removed 4 bases from V and 6 bases from J, with 17 bases in between. The germline gives CDR1 SGHRS, CDR2 YFSETQ. This CDR3 comprises 15 residues. CDR3 region: CASSPEAGMGQPQHF. CDR3 DNA sequence: TGCGCCAGCAGCCCCGAGGCGGGGATGGGTCAGCCCCAGCATTTT.